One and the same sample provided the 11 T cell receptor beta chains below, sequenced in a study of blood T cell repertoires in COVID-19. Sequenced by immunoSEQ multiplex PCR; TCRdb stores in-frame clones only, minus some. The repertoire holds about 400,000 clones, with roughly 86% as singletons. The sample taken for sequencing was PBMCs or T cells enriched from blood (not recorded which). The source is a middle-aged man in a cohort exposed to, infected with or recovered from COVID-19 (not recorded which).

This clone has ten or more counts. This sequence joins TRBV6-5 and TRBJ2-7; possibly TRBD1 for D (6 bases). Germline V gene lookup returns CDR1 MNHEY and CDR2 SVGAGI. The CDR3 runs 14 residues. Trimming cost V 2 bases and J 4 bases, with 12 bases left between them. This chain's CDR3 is CASSYKTGWYEQYF. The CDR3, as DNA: TGTGCCAGCAGTTACAAGACAGGTTGGTACGAGCAGTACTTC.

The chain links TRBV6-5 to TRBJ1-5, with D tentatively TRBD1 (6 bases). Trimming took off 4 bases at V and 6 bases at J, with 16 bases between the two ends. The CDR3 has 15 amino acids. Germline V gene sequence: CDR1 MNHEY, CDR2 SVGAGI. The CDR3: CASSSNREGGQPQHF. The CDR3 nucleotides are TGTGCCAGCAGTTCCAACAGGGAAGGAGGTCAGCCCCAGCATTTT.

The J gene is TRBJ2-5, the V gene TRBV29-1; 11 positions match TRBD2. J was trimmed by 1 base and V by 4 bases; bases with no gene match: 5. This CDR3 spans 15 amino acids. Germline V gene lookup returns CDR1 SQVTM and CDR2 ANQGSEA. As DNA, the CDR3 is TGCAGCGTTGGTATAGCGGGAGGGGCCCAAGAGACCCAGTACTTC. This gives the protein CSVGIAGGAQETQYF. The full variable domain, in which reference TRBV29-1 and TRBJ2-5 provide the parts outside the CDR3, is SAVISQKPSRDICQRGTSLTIQCQVDSQVTMMFWYRQQPGQSLTLIATANQGSEATYESGFVIDKFPISRPNLTFSTLTVSNMSPEDSSIYLCSVGIAGGAQETQYFGPGTRLLVL.

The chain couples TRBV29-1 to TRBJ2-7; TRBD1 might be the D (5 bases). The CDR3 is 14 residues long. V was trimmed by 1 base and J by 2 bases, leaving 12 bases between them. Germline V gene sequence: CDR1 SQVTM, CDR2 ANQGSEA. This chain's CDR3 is CSVEVSGSTYEQYF. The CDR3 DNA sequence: TGCAGCGTTGAAGTCTCAGGGTCCACCTACGAGCAGTACTTC.

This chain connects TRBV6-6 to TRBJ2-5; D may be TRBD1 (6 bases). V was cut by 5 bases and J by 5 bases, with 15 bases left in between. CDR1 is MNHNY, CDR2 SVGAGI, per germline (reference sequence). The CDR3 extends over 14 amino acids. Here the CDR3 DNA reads TGTGCCAGCAGTCTCCGGGACAACCGGGAGACCCAGTACTTC. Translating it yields CASSLRDNRETQYF.

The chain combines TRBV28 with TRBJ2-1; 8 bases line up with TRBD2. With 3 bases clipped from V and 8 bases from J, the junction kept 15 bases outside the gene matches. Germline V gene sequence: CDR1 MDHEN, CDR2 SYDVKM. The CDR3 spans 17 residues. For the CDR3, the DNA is TGTGCCAGCAGTTTTGTCACAGCGGGGGCGTACAACGATGAGCAGTTCTTC. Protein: CASSFVTAGAYNDEQFF. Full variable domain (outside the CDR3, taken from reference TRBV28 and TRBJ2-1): DVKVTQSSRYLVKRTGEKVFLECVQDMDHENMFWYRQDPGLGLRLIYFSYDVKMKEKGDIPEGYSVSREKKERFSLILESASTNQTSMYLCASSFVTAGAYNDEQFFGPGTRLTVL.

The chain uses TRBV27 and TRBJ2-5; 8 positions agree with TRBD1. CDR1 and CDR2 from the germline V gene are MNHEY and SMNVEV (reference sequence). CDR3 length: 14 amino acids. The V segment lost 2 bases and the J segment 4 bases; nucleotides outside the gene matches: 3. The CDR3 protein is CASSLDRGVETQYF. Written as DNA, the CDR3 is TGTGCCAGCAGTTTAGACAGGGGCGTAGAGACCCAGTACTTC.

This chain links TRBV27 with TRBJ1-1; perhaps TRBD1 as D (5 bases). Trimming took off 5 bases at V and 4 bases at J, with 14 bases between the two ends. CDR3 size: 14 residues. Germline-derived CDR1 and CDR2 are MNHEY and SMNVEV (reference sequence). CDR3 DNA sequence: TGTGCCAGCAGTAGGATAGGGGAGGGCACTGAAGCTTTCTTT. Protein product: CASSRIGEGTEAFF.

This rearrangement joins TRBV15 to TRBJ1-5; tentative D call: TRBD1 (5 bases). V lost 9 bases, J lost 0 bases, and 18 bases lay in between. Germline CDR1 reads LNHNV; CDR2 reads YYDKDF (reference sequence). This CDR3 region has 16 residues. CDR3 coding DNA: TGTGCCACATCGGATTGGGGGGGAGATAGCAATCAGCCCCAGCATTTT. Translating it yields CATSDWGGDSNQPQHF.

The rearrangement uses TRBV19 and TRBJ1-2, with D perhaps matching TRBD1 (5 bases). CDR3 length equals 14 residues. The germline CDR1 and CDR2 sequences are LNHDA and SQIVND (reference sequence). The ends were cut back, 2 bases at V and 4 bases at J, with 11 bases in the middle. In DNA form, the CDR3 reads TGTGCCAGTAGTATACTGGCAGGGCCCTATGGCTACACCTTC. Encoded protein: CASSILAGPYGYTF.

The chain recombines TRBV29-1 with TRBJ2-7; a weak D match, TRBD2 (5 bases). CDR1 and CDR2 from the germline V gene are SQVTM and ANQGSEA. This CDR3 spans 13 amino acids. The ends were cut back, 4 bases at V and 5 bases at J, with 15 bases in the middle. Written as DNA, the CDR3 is TGCAGCGTTGCGGTCGGGGTAAGGGACGAGCAGTACTTC. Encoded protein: CSVAVGVRDEQYF.